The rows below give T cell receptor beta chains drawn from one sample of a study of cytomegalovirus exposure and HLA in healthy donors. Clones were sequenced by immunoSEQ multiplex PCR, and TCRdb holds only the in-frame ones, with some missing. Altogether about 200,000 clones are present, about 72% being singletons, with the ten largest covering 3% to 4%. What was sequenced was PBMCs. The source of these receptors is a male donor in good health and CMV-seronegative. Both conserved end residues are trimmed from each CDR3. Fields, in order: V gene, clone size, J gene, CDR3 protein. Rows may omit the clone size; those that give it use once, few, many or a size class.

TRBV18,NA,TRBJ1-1,ASSPSTGGIVEAF
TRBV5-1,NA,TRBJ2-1,ASRDAGQGLPYNEQF
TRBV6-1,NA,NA,ASRVRSYEQY
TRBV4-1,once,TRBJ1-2,ASRQDRVSLYGYT
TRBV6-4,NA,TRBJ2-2,AGQTTGELF
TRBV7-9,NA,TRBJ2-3,ASSVRLGGLTDTQY
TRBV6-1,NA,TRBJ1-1,ASSVPLWAGNTEAF
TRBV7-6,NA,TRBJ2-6,ASSFGGQGPIISGANVLT
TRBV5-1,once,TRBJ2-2,ASSSYRDRGPGELF
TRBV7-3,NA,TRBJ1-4,ASSLMGGPGEKLF
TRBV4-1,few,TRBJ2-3,ASSQRGTGSTDTQY
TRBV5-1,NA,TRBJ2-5,ASRRNPVVETQY
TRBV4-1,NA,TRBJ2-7,ASSQEGGALSSYEQY
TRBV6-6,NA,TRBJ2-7,ASALQGDYEQY
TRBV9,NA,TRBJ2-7,ASSLTGGLYEQY
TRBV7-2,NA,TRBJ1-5,ASSLANGYNQPQH
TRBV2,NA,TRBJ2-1,ANPGQHNEQF
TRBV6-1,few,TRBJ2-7,ASSEPRTSGSTIEQY
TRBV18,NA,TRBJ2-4,ASSPPRDRGPPRVDIQY
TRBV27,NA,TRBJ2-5,ASSLRRDLKTQY
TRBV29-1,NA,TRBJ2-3,SVAVTVQTDTQY
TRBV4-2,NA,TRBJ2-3,ASSQVALAGGRSTDTQY
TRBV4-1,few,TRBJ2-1,ASSHFPTAQDDNEQF
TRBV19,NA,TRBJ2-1,ASSLRTGAVNNEQF
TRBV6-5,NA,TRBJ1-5,ASSFSRVSNQPQH
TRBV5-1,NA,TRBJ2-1,ASSPGLARPVNEQF
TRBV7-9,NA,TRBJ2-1,ASSQSGRVPNEQF
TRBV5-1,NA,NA,ASSTGTYEQY
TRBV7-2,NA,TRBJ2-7,ASSLATGFEQY
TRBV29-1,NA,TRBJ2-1,SVEGGVNEQF
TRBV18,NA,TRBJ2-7,ASSPRTSGSYEQY
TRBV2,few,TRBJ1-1,ASSDRTPSEAF
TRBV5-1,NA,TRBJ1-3,ASSLEQGTDTIY
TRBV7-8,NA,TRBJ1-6,ASSLGDSNSPLH
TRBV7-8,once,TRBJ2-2,ASSLGSVGATGELF
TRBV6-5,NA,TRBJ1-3,ASSYARAGNTIY
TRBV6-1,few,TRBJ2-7,ASREQGRGEQY
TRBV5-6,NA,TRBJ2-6,ASSQGIWSSGANVLT
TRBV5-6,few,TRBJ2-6,ASSTDTTSGANVLT
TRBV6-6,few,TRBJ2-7,ASSDRKEQY